A selection of T cell receptor beta chains follows, all from one sample in a study of technical replicates of blood from a few donors. Profiled with immunoSEQ multiplex PCR; TCRdb holds only in-frame clones, not every one. This sample has about 80,000 clones, with more than 85% found just once. The specimen sequenced was T cells isolated from PBMCs. The receptors here all came from a human donor in good health. CDR3s include the opening cysteine and the closing phenylalanine or tryptophan.

v_call,j_call,cdr3_aa
TRBV20-1,TRBJ2-7,CSASYFYEQYF
TRBV7-3,TRBJ2-5,CASSPTREETQYF
TRBV14,TRBJ1-5,CASSHGGLGGNQPQHF
TRBV14,TRBJ2-1,CASSLLAVGEQFF
TRBV9,TRBJ2-7,CASSVGDGRAHEQYF
TRBV5-1,TRBJ2-2,CASETGTANTGELFF
TRBV18,TRBJ2-3,CASSRNRGNTDTQYF
TRBV7-3,TRBJ2-1,CASSLGLEFNEQFF
TRBV6-5,TRBJ2-7,CASSYSGTGGYEQYF
TRBV6-6,TRBJ1-2,CASQSDRVYGYTF
TRBV11-2,TRBJ1-4,CASSLYDEKLFF
TRBV7-2,TRBJ2-3,CASSLTGVSTDTQYF
TRBV9,TRBJ2-7,CASSVSLVGAEKGNEQYF
TRBV7-3,TRBJ2-5,CASSSPGTGGVETQYF
TRBV6-6,TRBJ2-7,CASRGLGPYDYEQYF
TRBV7-6,TRBJ2-1,CASSLPYTRRELSYNEQFF
TRBV11-3,TRBJ2-7,CASSSGQDLGHEQYF
TRBV28,TRBJ2-3,CASSFSGRSTDTQYF
TRBV30,TRBJ2-1,CAWSTGTSGSDEQFF
TRBV11-1,TRBJ2-1,CASSLVGTGGNEQFF
TRBV10-3,TRBJ2-7,CAIGTSGNHEQYF
TRBV7-8,TRBJ2-1,CASSPRQGRDHEQFF
TRBV18,TRBJ1-2,CASSPDRVGYGYTF
TRBV2,TRBJ2-1,CASSESSGNHEQFF
TRBV11-2,TRBJ1-1,CASSPYGKEAFF
TRBV7-3,TRBJ2-5,CASRGLAEETQYF
TRBV7-8,TRBJ2-7,CASSLALGLSGEIPYEQYF
TRBV4-1,TRBJ1-2,CASSQGNRDIVPYGYTF
TRBV10-3,TRBJ2-3,CAIRQPQSTDTQYF
TRBV19,TRBJ2-7,CASSMDREAYEQYF
TRBV21-1,TRBJ1-3,CASSKVRGQGDSGNTIYF
TRBV4-3,TRBJ1-4,CASSQVGTGGEKLFF
TRBV27,TRBJ1-2,CASSGQGARGYTF
TRBV5-1,TRBJ2-7,CASSSGTSGYEQYF
TRBV5-1,TRBJ2-1,CASSLDRTSSYNEQFF
TRBV25-1,TRBJ2-7,CASSGRVSEQYF
TRBV18,TRBJ1-4,CASSPLQGANEKLFF
TRBV12-5,TRBJ2-1,CASTPAGVGNEQFF
TRBV5-1,TRBJ2-1,CASSWTTGSTYNEQFF
TRBV4-2,TRBJ2-1,CASSQDWGEAWNEQFF
TRBV4-2,TRBJ2-7,CASSQGTGPSYEQYF
TRBV19,TRBJ2-3,CASSTGQHTDTQYF
TRBV5-6,TRBJ2-1,CASSLTRLAGYAAQFF
TRBV7-8,TRBJ2-1,CASSQQGQGYEQFF
TRBV19,TRBJ2-7,CASSKGTSGSEKEQYF
TRBV11-3,TRBJ2-5,CASSLGRGSETQYF
TRBV28,TRBJ2-5,CASSSGVETQYF
TRBV5-6,TRBJ1-2,CASSLARTGQIYGYTF
TRBV6-5,TRBJ2-2,CASSYMTGELFF
TRBV7-3,TRBJ2-6,CASSWTALNSGANVLTF